The clone carrying this T cell receptor (beta chain) was seen repeatedly, ten times or more. The entry originates in a study of blood T cell repertoires in COVID-19. Per the study methods: Amplification of reference gene primers was used by the study to estimate nucleated cell counts. Sequencing was performed with immunoSEQ multiplex PCR; in TCRdb, only in-frame clones are kept and a portion is missing. V, J and clone size are taken as reported in that table, and D and trimming were inferred from the DNA itself. This sample has some 240,000 clones, with 75% to 85% found just once. Germline V gives CDR1 LGHNA, CDR2 YSLEER. The CDR3 consists of 15 residues. V was pared by 0 bases and J by 2 bases, with 11 bases between.

Input material: peripheral blood. V and J are TRBV4-3 and TRBJ2-7; possibly TRBD2 for D (6 bases). This clonotype was sampled from a woman in her 70s with COVID-19, enrolled during active disease. The CDR3 sequence is CASSQEAAGPYEQYF. In nucleotides, the CDR3 is TGCGCCAGCAGCCAAGAGGCAGCGGGCCCCTACGAGCAGTACTTC.